The 5 T cell receptor beta chains below come from one sample, sequenced in a study of beta chain features in type 1 diabetes. The authors reverse transcribed all of the isolated RNA, so sequencing captured expressed TCRB transcripts. Data came from immunoSEQ multiplex PCR; TCRdb stores just in-frame clones and leaves some out. The sample contains under 400,000 clones, 15% to 20% of which appear only once. Sequencing was performed on naive CD4+ T cells from blood. Receptor source: a woman between 18 and 30 years old in good health.

The rearrangement uses TRBV7-2 and TRBJ2-3, with a possible D match to TRBD1 (5 bases). Germline V CDR1 and CDR2: SGHTA, FQGNSA. The V gene lost 7 bases and the J gene lost 1 base, with 12 bases spanning the gap. The CDR3 is 14 amino acids. The chain's CDR3 is CASTEATGTDTQYF. CDR3 sequence (DNA): TGTGCCAGCACCGAGGCGACAGGCACAGATACGCAGTATTTT.

The J gene is TRBJ1-2, the V gene TRBV5-6, with TRBD1 matching 7 bases. The CDR3 is 16 residues long. Looked up from germline, CDR1 is SGHDT and CDR2 is YYEEEE. The V gene end was trimmed by 5 bases and the J gene end by 0 bases; junction bases not matched to a gene: 10. CDR3 nucleotide sequence: TGTGCCAGCAGACCATTTGACAGGGAAACTAACTATGGCTACACCTTC. Its translation: CASRPFDRETNYGYTF. Supplemented by reference TRBV5-6 and TRBJ1-2, the full variable domain reads DAGVTQSPTHLIKTRGQQVTLRCSPKSGHDTVSWYQQALGQGPQFIFQYYEEEERQRGNFPDRFSGHQFPNYSSELNVNALLLGDSALYLCASRPFDRETNYGYTFGSGTRLTVV.

The V call is TRBV4-1, the J call TRBJ2-5; 7 bases agree with TRBD1. CDR1 is MGHRA, CDR2 YSYEKL, per germline. The trim removed 1 base at V and 1 base at J, leaving 3 bases unmatched. This CDR3 has 15 amino acids. The CDR3: CASSQVGTVQETQYF. The CDR3 nucleotides are TGCGCCAGCAGCCAAGTTGGGACAGTCCAAGAGACCCAGTACTTC.

This clone has just a few counts. This chain joins TRBV7-2 and TRBJ2-5; a possible D gene is TRBD2 (6 bases). This CDR3 has 14 residues. Between the trimmed V and J ends, which lost 5 bases and 5 bases, there was a span of 15 bases. CDR1 and CDR2 from the germline V gene are SGHTA and FQGNSA. CDR3 nucleotide sequence: TGTGCCAGCAGCCGTACGACTAGTTTGGAGACCCAGTACTTC. Its translation: CASSRTTSLETQYF.

This clone has more than one count but fewer than ten. The gene calls are TRBV30 and TRBJ2-5; 8 positions match TRBD2. The germline gives CDR1 GTSNPN, CDR2 SVGIG (reference sequence). The CDR3 is made up of 14 amino acids. V trimming: 2 bases; J trimming: 5 bases; junction bases outside the gene matches: 7. In DNA, the CDR3 is TGTGCCTGGAGTCGGGGGGGCGGGAGTGAGACCCAGTACTTC. Its protein product is CAWSRGGGSETQYF.